These 22 T cell receptor beta chains share one sample of origin, sequenced in a study of long-term antiretroviral therapy in people with HIV. Researchers report immunoSEQ v3.0 was run at survey level. Some clones are missing from TCRdb's copy, which holds only in-frame ones; the method was immunoSEQ multiplex PCR. The sample records about 39,000 clones, less than 90% being singletons. The starting material was unsorted PBMCs, obtained 1.2 years after starting antiretroviral therapy. The source of these receptors is a woman between 50 and 59 years old with HIV.

This chain joins TRBV7-9 and TRBJ2-1; tentative D call: TRBD1 (5 bases). V was clipped by 1 base and J by 5 bases, with 6 bases between them. The CDR3 sequence is 13 residues long. Germline values: CDR1 SEHNR, CDR2 FQNEAQ (reference sequence). CDR3 coding DNA: TGTGCCAGCAGCTTAGGGGGCCACAATGAGCAGTTCTTC. Encoded protein: CASSLGGHNEQFF.

This clone was seen only once. The chain carries TRBV28 and TRBJ1-1, with TRBD1 matching 7 bases. Germline CDR1 is MDHEN and CDR2 is SYDVKM. The length of the CDR3 is 16 residues. V shed 4 bases and J 7 bases; nucleotides not matched to a gene: 15. Here the CDR3 reads CASSSSGQVPLYEAFF. The CDR3 nucleotides read TGTGCCAGCAGTTCTAGTGGACAGGTGCCACTCTATGAAGCTTTCTTT.

V gene TRBV4-2 combines with J gene TRBJ2-3; 8 bases fit TRBD1. Germline CDR1 LGHNA, CDR2 YNFKEQ. This CDR3 region has 16 residues. Losses at the gene ends were 2 bases for V and 7 bases for J; bases not matched to a gene: 11. The CDR3 here is CASSQWAGGLENTQYF. The CDR3 bases are TGTGCCAGCAGCCAATGGGCAGGGGGCTTAGAAAATACGCAGTATTTT.

J is TRBJ2-2 and V is TRBV29-1; D not certain. CDR3 length: 14 amino acids. With 5 bases removed from V and 2 bases from J, the gap between germline ends came to 12 bases. Germline V gene data show CDR1 as SQVTM and CDR2 as ANQGSEA. CDR3 DNA sequence: TGCAGCGTTAGCTTTGTTTTAAACACCGGGGAGCTGTTTTTT. Translated: CSVSFVLNTGELFF.

This chain links TRBV9 with TRBJ2-3, with D hard to call. V was clipped by 4 bases and J by 1 base, with 7 bases between them. CDR3 length equals 13 residues. From germline, CDR1 is SGDLS and CDR2 YYNGEE. CDR3 DNA: TGTGCCAGCAGCACATCAGGCACAGATACGCAGTATTTT. Its translation: CASSTSGTDTQYF. The whole variable domain, filled in from reference TRBV9 and TRBJ2-3, reads DSGVTQTPKHLITATGQRVTLRCSPRSGDLSVYWYQQSLDQGLQFLIQYYNGEERAKGNILERFSAQQFPDLHSELNLSSLELGDSALYFCASSTSGTDTQYFGPGTRLTVL.

This chain uses TRBV18 with TRBJ1-2; D remains unclear. Germline CDR1 and CDR2: KGHSH and LQKENI. V lost 3 bases and J lost 1, with 9 bases in between. This CDR3 spans 14 amino acids. The CDR3 loop reads CASSPEGSNYGYTF. The DNA of the CDR3 is TGTGCCAGCTCACCGGAGGGCAGTAACTATGGCTACACCTTC. The whole variable domain, remainder taken from reference TRBV18 and TRBJ1-2, is NAGVMQNPRHLVRRRGQEARLRCSPMKGHSHVYWYRQLPEEGLKFMVYLQKENIIDESGMPKERFSAEFPKEGPSILRIQQVVRGDSAAYFCASSPEGSNYGYTFGSGTRLTVV.

This clone appeared a single time. The rearrangement uses TRBV9 and TRBJ1-2, with D perhaps TRBD1 (5 bases). The germline CDR1 and CDR2 sequences are SGDLS and YYNGEE. The CDR3 contains 13 residues. Between the trimmed V and J ends, which lost 5 bases and 1 base, there was a span of 9 bases. The CDR3 here is CASRGEFNYGYTF. The CDR3 nucleotides read TGTGCCAGCAGAGGGGAGTTTAACTATGGCTACACCTTC.

The gene calls are TRBV7-2 and TRBJ1-3; TRBD1 matches at 11 bases. The V gene's germline CDR1 is SGHTA and CDR2 FQGNSA. The V gene end was trimmed by 3 bases and the J gene end by 1 base; junction bases not matched to a gene: 5. The CDR3 is 17 residues long. The DNA of the CDR3 is TGTGCCAGCAGCTTCCTTGGACAGGGGGCATCTGGAAACACCATATATTTT. Translated: CASSFLGQGASGNTIYF.

The chain has TRBV9 and TRBJ1-2, with a possible D match to TRBD1 (6 bases). The germline V gene has CDR1 SGDLS and CDR2 YYNGEE. This CDR3 has 10 residues. Trimming took 8 bases from V and 7 from J, leaving 9 bases between them. CDR3 region: CASQGRGYTF. The CDR3 DNA sequence: TGTGCCAGTCAGGGGCGTGGCTACACCTTC.

The chain recombines TRBV27 with TRBJ1-4; TRBD1 agrees at 9 bases. This CDR3 has 18 amino acids. The trim removed 6 bases at V and 4 bases at J, leaving 15 bases unmatched. Germline V lookup: CDR1 MNHEY, CDR2 SMNVEV (reference sequence). The CDR3: CASSPTGTGSRFNEKLFF. The DNA of the CDR3 is TGTGCCAGCAGCCCCACCGGGACAGGGAGCCGGTTTAATGAAAAACTGTTTTTT.

The rearrangement links TRBV15 to TRBJ1-5; maybe TRBD1 (5 bases). The V and J ends lost 0 bases and 0 bases respectively, with 12 bases between them. The germline V gene has CDR1 LNHNV and CDR2 YYDKDF (reference sequence). This CDR3 comprises 17 residues. CDR3 amino acids: CATSRDLTGGSNQPQHF. As DNA, the CDR3 is TGTGCCACCAGCAGAGATCTAACGGGGGGTAGCAATCAGCCCCAGCATTTT. Full variable domain (rest looked up from reference TRBV15 and TRBJ1-5): DAMVIQNPRYQVTQFGKPVTLSCSQTLNHNVMYWYQQKSSQAPKLLFHYYDKDFNNEADTPDNFQSRRPNTSFCFLDIRSPGLGDTAMYLCATSRDLTGGSNQPQHFGDGTRLSIL.

V is TRBV9 and J is TRBJ1-2, with D possibly TRBD1 on 5 matching bases. Per the germline V gene, CDR1 is SGDLS and CDR2 is YYNGEE. The CDR3 loop spans 14 amino acids. Deletions cut 0 bases from V and 2 bases from J, with 8 bases between. DNA of the CDR3: TGTGCCAGCAGCGTAGGCACAGGCAACTATGGCTACACCTTC. Amino acid sequence: CASSVGTGNYGYTF.

The rearrangement links TRBV2 to TRBJ2-7; D might be TRBD2 (6 bases). V lost 9 bases, J lost 6 bases, and 15 bases lay in between. This CDR3 spans 12 amino acids. The germline gives CDR1 SNHLY, CDR2 FYNNEI. CDR3 in amino acids: CASSGDGSEQYF. CDR3 coding DNA: TGTGCCAGTTCGGGGGACGGGAGCGAGCAGTACTTC.

The V and J genes are TRBV21-1 and TRBJ1-4; the table's D call, TRBD1, has no DNA check behind it. TRBV21-1 is noted as a pseudogene. The CDR3 runs to 16 residues. The CDR3 spells CASSQRGDTTNEKLFF. CDR3 nucleotides: TGTGCCAGCAGCCAAAGAGGGGACACCACAAATGAAAAACTGTTTTTT.

The CDR3 DNA follows: TGTGCCAGCAGCGCAGTAACCGGGACAGGGGCCTACACCTTC. Protein sequence: CASSAVTGTGAYTF. This chain connects TRBV9 to TRBJ1-2, with 10 bases matching TRBD1. With V trimmed by 3 bases and J by 10 bases, 9 bases remained unmatched. The CDR3 has 14 residues. Germline-derived CDR1 and CDR2 are SGDLS and YYNGEE.

The chain employs TRBV5-1 and TRBJ1-2; D perhaps matches TRBD1 (6 bases). V lost 7 bases and J lost 0, with 16 bases in between. The germline V gene has CDR1 SGHRS and CDR2 YFSETQ. The CDR3 is 15 amino acids. The CDR3 coding sequence is TGCGCCAGCCGAACCCAACAGGGTGCTAACTATGGCTACACCTTC. Protein: CASRTQQGANYGYTF.

This chain links TRBV11-2 with TRBJ2-3; the D is unclear. The CDR3 is made up of 14 amino acids. Germline lookup yields CDR1 SGHAT and CDR2 FQNNGV. V lost 1 base to trimming and J lost 4 bases, with 9 bases between them. The CDR3, as DNA: TGTGCCAGCAGCTTAGTGTGGACCGCAGATACGCAGTATTTT. Translation gives CASSLVWTADTQYF.

The J gene is TRBJ1-2, the V gene TRBV18; no reliable D call. Trimming stripped 0 bases from V and 6 bases from J, with 8 bases between. CDR1 and CDR2 from the germline V gene are KGHSH and LQKENI. The CDR3 covers 13 residues. As DNA, the CDR3 is TGTGCCAGCTCACCACCGGTCGCGGATGGCTACACCTTC. Encoded protein: CASSPPVADGYTF.

CDR3 region: CASGDSGQLGSTDTQYF. CDR3 DNA: TGTGCTAGTGGGGACTCGGGACAGCTCGGAAGCACAGATACGCAGTATTTT. This chain connects TRBV12-5 to TRBJ2-3; 7 nucleotides align to TRBD1. Losses at the gene ends were 6 bases for V and 0 bases for J; bases not matched to a gene: 12. Per germline, CDR1 LGHNT and CDR2 FRNRAP. The CDR3 is 17 amino acids. The full variable domain, rest sourced from reference TRBV12-5 and TRBJ2-3, is DARVTQTPRHKVTEMGQEVTMRCQPILGHNTVFWYRQTMMQGLELLAYFRNRAPLDDSGMPKDRFSAEMPDATLATLKIQPSEPRDSAVYFCASGDSGQLGSTDTQYFGPGTRLTVL.

This clone is labeled large. The V call is TRBV4-3, the J call TRBJ1-2, with D uncertain. The V end lost 0 bases, the J end lost 4 bases, and 9 bases lay between the germline ends. The CDR3 loop spans 14 amino acids. Germline V gene lookup returns CDR1 LGHNA and CDR2 YSLEER. This CDR3 reads CASSQDSAGYGYTF. The CDR3 bases are TGCGCCAGCAGCCAAGACTCGGCGGGCTATGGCTACACCTTC.

This chain connects TRBV11-2 to TRBJ2-5, with D possibly matching TRBD2 (6 bases). The V gene's germline CDR1 is SGHAT and CDR2 FQNNGV. With 5 bases removed from V and 5 bases from J, the gap between germline ends came to 12 bases. The CDR3 totals 13 residues. Here the CDR3 reads CASSPGLTETQYF. In DNA form, the CDR3 reads TGTGCCAGCAGCCCGGGACTGACGGAGACCCAGTACTTC.

V and J are TRBV2 and TRBJ1-5; 10 bases agree with TRBD1. CDR3 length equals 15 residues. Germline assignment: CDR1 SNHLY and CDR2 FYNNEI. Trimming removed 6 bases from V and 1 base from J; junction bases left unmatched: 3. In DNA, the CDR3 is TGTGCCAGCAGGGGACAGGGGATCAGCAATCAGCCCCAGCATTTT. Amino acid sequence: CASRGQGISNQPQHF.